The entry below describes one TCR beta chain. Its cognate antigen is unknown. Repertoires were generated with immunoSEQ multiplex PCR, while TCRdb's copy carries only in-frame clones and drops some. The sample lists about 130,000 clones; 92% were seen once. The sample belongs to a study of T cell responses to AZD1222 COVID-19 vaccine. Overall study results and limits: Unmutated variant regions reportedly attract nearly half of all spike-specific TCRs. Spike-specific TCR breadth and depth grew following two AZD1222 doses. Repertoires were obtained solely post-peak T cell response.

Germline lookup yields CDR1 ENHRY and CDR2 SYGVKD. The CDR3 is made up of 13 amino acids. Trimming cost V 4 bases and J 6 bases, with 9 bases left between them. The sample here was peripheral blood, taken 28 days after the second AZD1222 dose. The receptor comes from an adult who received the AZD1222 COVID-19 vaccine. V usage is TRBV10-3 and J usage is TRBJ2-2; no reliable D call. The CDR3 spells CAISASAPGELFF. In DNA, the CDR3 is TGTGCCATCAGTGCGTCAGCGCCCGGGGAGCTGTTTTTT.